The next 11 T cell receptor beta chains were all read from a single sample in a study of human T cells and chemical hapten exposure. Time point specified: patch test 1, 2 weeks after DPC sensitization. The treatment is: therapeutic diphenylcyclopropenone sensitization with weekly scalp DPC. TCRdb used MiXCR to reprocess the RACE reads, holding one entry per CDR3 protein. This table holds around 99,000 distinct CDR3 sequences, roughly 12% found once. The input for sequencing was whole blood, taken in connection with sensitization to the hapten diphenylcyclopropenone (DPC). The receptors derive from a woman aged 40 to 49 with alopecia areata. Some clones in this sample may be carry-over from other donors' samples.

This clonotype turned up a few times. The chain recombines TRBV29-1 with TRBJ1-4; no firm D call. Germline CDR1 SQVTM, CDR2 ANQGSEA. The CDR3 runs 15 residues. V was trimmed by 5 bases and J by 4 bases, leaving 17 bases between them. This CDR3 is CSVYPAPPDNEKLFF. The CDR3 DNA sequence: TGCAGCGTTTACCCCGCGCCCCCTGATAATGAAAAACTGTTTTTT.

The chain employs TRBV7-2 and TRBJ1-2; TRBD1 matches at 9 bases. The CDR3 is made up of 14 amino acids. Germline CDR1 is SGHTA and CDR2 is FQGNSA. Trimming cost V 4 bases and J 14 bases; bases outside gene matches: 14. The CDR3 DNA follows: TGTGCCAGCAGCTCTACAGGGGGCCCTCTCCTCTATACCTTC. Translated, it gives CASSSTGGPLLYTF. The variable domain in full, with the rest retrieved from reference TRBV7-2 and TRBJ1-2, is GAGVSQSPSNKVTEKGKDVELRCDPISGHTALYWYRQSLGQGLEFLIYFQGNSAPDKSGLPSDRFSAERTGGSVSTLTIQRTQQEDSAVYLCASSSTGGPLLYTFGSGTRLTVV.

This clonotype was picked up a small number of times. This rearrangement joins TRBV5-8 to TRBJ2-7; D uncertain. The CDR3 is made up of 14 amino acids. Trimming cost V 4 bases and J 2 bases, with 13 bases left between them. Germline-derived CDR1 and CDR2 are SGHTS and YDEGEE. CDR3 amino acids: CASSAYPFTYEQYF. The DNA of the CDR3 is TGTGCCAGCAGCGCCTACCCATTTACCTACGAGCAGTACTTC.

This clonotype was counted between two and nine times. The chain recombines TRBV20-1 with TRBJ1-6; 7 bases are shared with TRBD1. Germline-derived CDR1 and CDR2 are DFQATT and SNEGSKA (reference sequence). Trimming at V came to 5 bases and at J to 6 bases, leaving 7 bases not matched to a gene. The CDR3 is 14 amino acids. The CDR3 DNA follows: TGCAGTGCTCTTACCGGGACAGTTAATTCACCCCTCCACTTT. As protein: CSALTGTVNSPLHF.

This clonotype showed up just a few times. The V and J genes are TRBV19 and TRBJ1-5; D perhaps matches TRBD1 (6 bases). Trimming pared 6 bases from V and 3 bases from J, leaving 15 bases between. Germline values: CDR1 LNHDA, CDR2 SQIVND (reference sequence). The CDR3 length is 15 residues. This CDR3 reads CASRTRGGNNQPQHF. CDR3 coding DNA: TGTGCCAGTAGGACCAGGGGAGGTAACAATCAGCCCCAGCATTTT.

The chain couples TRBV29-1 to TRBJ2-7, with D possibly being TRBD1 or TRBD2 (5 bases each). Germline assignment: CDR1 SQVTM and CDR2 ANQGSEA. This CDR3 comprises 13 residues. V lost 6 bases and J lost 0, with 12 bases in between. CDR3 in DNA: TGCAGCGTACCGGGACGAAGCTCCTACGAGCAGTACTTC. Translating it yields CSVPGRSSYEQYF.

This clonotype was counted a few times. This chain uses TRBV12-3 or TRBV12-4 with TRBJ2-5, with D unclear. The CDR3 spans 13 residues. Trimming removed 5 bases at V and 9 bases at J, with 16 bases between. CDR3 in DNA: TGTGCCAGCAGTATTATGCTAAGAGATCCCCAGTACTTC. This codes for CASSIMLRDPQYF.

This clonotype was counted at least ten times. V is TRBV12-3 or TRBV12-4 and J is TRBJ2-1; 7 bases are a match to TRBD1. The CDR3 loop spans 13 amino acids. Trimming removed 6 bases from V and 11 bases from J; junction bases left unmatched: 10. The CDR3 spells CASSTGQARQQFF. CDR3 in DNA: TGTGCCAGCAGCACCGGACAGGCCCGCCAGCAGTTCTTC.

The chain is built from TRBV6-5 and TRBJ2-4, with D possibly TRBD1 on 6 matching bases. Deletions cut 5 bases from V and 6 bases from J, with 14 bases between. CDR1 and CDR2 from the germline V gene are MNHEY and SVGAGI. This CDR3 is 14 amino acids long. CDR3 DNA: TGTGCCAGCAGTCTCAGGGGAGAGGGAAACATTCAGTACTTC. Translation: CASSLRGEGNIQYF.

The V call is TRBV18, the J call TRBJ1-1; no definite D call. CDR3 length: 14 residues. Trimming stripped 3 bases from V and 1 base from J, with 9 bases between. Germline V gives CDR1 KGHSH, CDR2 LQKENI. In DNA, the CDR3 is TGTGCCAGCTCACCTGGCCCGCCGAACACTGAAGCTTTCTTT. Translated: CASSPGPPNTEAFF.

This clonotype was detected ten times or more. The chain carries TRBV6-6 and TRBJ2-2, with no clear D. This CDR3 spans 16 amino acids. V was clipped by 1 base and J by 2 bases, with 11 bases between them. The germline V gene encodes CDR1 MNHNY and CDR2 SVGAGI (reference sequence). The CDR3 coding sequence is TGTGCCAGCAGTTACTTGTCCCCTGCCAACACCGGGGAGCTGTTTTTT. Amino acid sequence: CASSYLSPANTGELFF.